This passage covers 2 T cell receptor beta chains from one sample sequenced in a study of cytomegalovirus exposure and HLA in healthy donors. A multiplex PCR was run with 60 Vbeta primers and 13 Jbeta primers. This table comes from immunoSEQ multiplex PCR, and its TCRdb copy is limited to in-frame clones, with some not included. This table holds hundreds of thousands of clones, about three quarters found once. Sequencing was performed on PBMCs. These receptors all come from a woman in her sixties or seventies in good health and CMV-seropositive.

The chain is built from TRBV7-2 and TRBJ1-4; D is perhaps TRBD1 (6 bases). Germline V CDR1 and CDR2: SGHTA, FQGNSA. The CDR3 contains 14 residues. V was cut by 1 base and J by 8 bases, with 11 bases left in between. CDR3 bases: TGTGCCAGCAGCTTAGACAGGGCACGGGAAAAACTGTTTTTT. Amino acids: CASSLDRAREKLFF.

The gene calls are TRBV7-2 and TRBJ2-6; no reliable D call. This CDR3 comprises 16 residues. Germline CDR1 SGHTA, CDR2 FQGNSA. V shed 1 base and J shed 0 bases, with 7 bases lying between them. The DNA for the CDR3 is TGTGCCAGCAGCTTAGTAGCCCTCTCTGGGGCCAACGTCCTGACTTTC. Encoded protein: CASSLVALSGANVLTF. The whole variable domain, remainder taken from reference TRBV7-2 and TRBJ2-6, is GAGVSQSPSNKVTEKGKDVELRCDPISGHTALYWYRQSLGQGLEFLIYFQGNSAPDKSGLPSDRFSAERTGGSVSTLTIQRTQQEDSAVYLCASSLVALSGANVLTFGAGSRLTVL.